The 25 T cell receptor beta chains in this list originate from one sample, sequenced in a study of tumor and adjacent non-tumor tissue in lung cancer. No cell sorting was done before RNA was extracted from the tissue. Three rounds of nested PCR, following a modified ARM-PCR protocol, produced the TCRbeta library. One entry per CDR3 protein results from TCRdb running MiXCR on the multiplex PCR reads. The sample yields around 120,000 distinct CDR3 sequences, about 66% seen once. The sample was lung tumor tissue. The origin of the receptors is a man aged 25 to 45 with non-small cell lung cancer.

This clonotype has a handful of counts. Since a much larger clone is just one base distant, this may be a read error. Given the absence of the conserved phenylalanine or tryptophan at the CDR3 end, a read error is likely. This sequence joins TRBV20-1 and TRBJ1-2; no clear D. CDR1 is DFQATT and CDR2 is SNEGSKA in the germline V gene (reference sequence). The length of the CDR3 is 12 residues. V lost 5 bases to trimming and J lost 7 bases, with 14 bases between them. CDR3 bases: TGCAGTGCTGTAAGGGTTAGAGGTGGCTACACCTCC. Amino acid sequence: CSAVRVRGGYTS.

A word on this clonotype: A much larger clone differs from this one at a single base, so this may be a read error. A read error is likely, as this CDR3 ends without the conserved phenylalanine or tryptophan. The genes are TRBV20-1 and TRBJ1-5; a possible D gene is TRBD1 (5 bases). V was trimmed by 6 bases and J by 0 bases, leaving 15 bases between them. Per the germline V gene, CDR1 is DFQATT and CDR2 is SNEGSKA (reference sequence). The CDR3 length is 15 residues. In nucleotides, the CDR3 is TGCAGTGCCGACCCCGACAGACATAGCAATCAGCCCCAGCATTAT. Translated: CSADPDRHSNQPQHY.

This clonotype has ten or more counts. The rearrangement links TRBV12-3 or TRBV12-4 to TRBJ1-1; D remains ambiguous. The CDR3 has 14 residues. The V end was cut by 3 bases, the J end by 0 bases, with 8 bases between. CDR3 region: CASSLGNMNTEAFF. Here the CDR3 DNA reads TGTGCCAGCAGTTTGGGCAATATGAACACTGAAGCTTTCTTT.

This clonotype was seen just once. At one end the junction does not follow the germline gene, possibly because of a read error. The chain joins TRBV5-4 to TRBJ2-5; 9 nucleotides line up with TRBD2. CDR1 SGHNT and CDR2 YYREEE come from the germline V gene (reference sequence). The CDR3 is 14 amino acids. DNA of the CDR3: TGTGCCTGCAGGGTAATGACTAGCGGAGGGACCCAGTACTTC. As protein: CACRVMTSGGTQYF.

The rearrangement links TRBV6-5 to TRBJ1-6; a possible D gene is TRBD1 (6 bases). The CDR3 covers 14 residues. CDR1 is MNHEY, CDR2 SVGAGI, per germline. Trimming removed 10 bases from V and 10 bases from J, with 20 bases in between. CDR3 bases: TGTGCCACTTCCGAGGGGGGGTTATTATCACCCCTCCACTTT. It codes for CATSEGGLLSPLHF.

The chain links TRBV10-3 to TRBJ2-1, with D maybe TRBD2 (6 bases). The V end was cut by 3 bases, the J end by 7 bases, with 13 bases between. This CDR3 spans 14 amino acids. Germline V gene data show CDR1 as ENHRY and CDR2 as SYGVKD. CDR3 nucleotide sequence: TGTGCCATCAGTGATCGGCGGGATAATAATGAGCAGTTCTTC. This codes for CAISDRRDNNEQFF.

The rearrangement uses TRBV5-6 and TRBJ1-5; D is unclear. Trimming stripped 4 bases from V and 7 bases from J, with 15 bases between. The CDR3 runs to 14 residues. Germline V gene data show CDR1 as SGHDT and CDR2 as YYEEEE. The CDR3, as DNA: TGTGCCAGCAGCATGGTAGGGAACGAGCAGCCCCAGCATTTT. Translated: CASSMVGNEQPQHF.

As concerns this clonotype: A read error may explain this, as a much larger clone is one base away. The V gene is TRBV5-6, the J gene TRBJ2-7, with 7 bases identical to TRBD1. The CDR3 runs to 13 residues. Germline CDR1 reads SGHDT; CDR2 reads YYEEEE. The CDR3 region has the DNA TGTGCCAGCAGCACCCGACAGGGCCCGGGTCCGCACTTC. Amino acid sequence: CASSTRQGPGPHF.

The chain uses TRBV4-2 and TRBJ1-2, with TRBD1 identical over 9 bases. V gave up 4 bases and J gave up 0 bases; unmatched junction bases: 15. This CDR3 spans 19 amino acids. Germline V CDR1 and CDR2: LGHNA, YNFKEQ. Here the CDR3 DNA reads TGTGCCAGCAGCCCAGTCGGGACAGGGAGTCTATTAGCTAACTATGGCTACACCTTC. Its protein product is CASSPVGTGSLLANYGYTF.

The sample holds many counts of this clonotype. The CDR3 DNA reads TGCAGTGCTTTTACTAGCGGGGAGCAAGAGACCCAGTACTTC. Protein: CSAFTSGEQETQYF. This rearrangement joins TRBV20-1 to TRBJ2-5, with TRBD2 matching 10 bases. The CDR3 has 14 amino acids. In germline, CDR1 is DFQATT, CDR2 SNEGSKA (reference sequence). V shed 5 bases and J 2 bases; nucleotides not matched to a gene: 5.

As regards this clonotype: This clone may be a read error of a much larger clone one base away. The final CDR3 position lacks the conserved phenylalanine or tryptophan, pointing to a likely read error. The CDR3: CSVAEAFGYSPLHY. In DNA form, the CDR3 reads TGCAGCGTCGCTGAGGCATTCGGGTATTCACCCCTCCACTAT. The genes are TRBV29-1 and TRBJ1-6; no firm D call. Trimming took 6 bases from V and 8 from J, leaving 17 bases between them. The length of the CDR3 is 14 residues. Germline values: CDR1 SQVTM, CDR2 ANQGSEA.

The CDR3 sequence: CASSIDTANYEQYF. In nucleotides, the CDR3 is TGTGCCAGTAGTATCGACACAGCCAACTACGAGCAGTACTTC. The chain has TRBV19 and TRBJ2-7; no firm D call. Trimming removed 3 bases from V and 3 bases from J, with 12 bases in between. The germline V gene encodes CDR1 LNHDA and CDR2 SQIVND (reference sequence). The CDR3 length is 14 residues.

About this clonotype: As the CDR3 is not closed by the conserved phenylalanine or tryptophan, this likely results from a read error. The chain couples TRBV11-1 to TRBJ2-2; 7 nucleotides agree with TRBD1. Germline CDR1 SGHAT, CDR2 FQDESV (reference sequence). The CDR3 has 15 residues. The CDR3 nucleotides are TGTGCTAGCTGCCCAAGCCCACAGGGGACCGGGGAGCTGTTTTCT. Its protein is CASCPSPQGTGELFS.

This clonotype was picked up one time. The chain uses TRBV20-1 and TRBJ1-6; D perhaps matches TRBD1 (5 bases). Trimming cost V 0 bases and J 5 bases, with 17 bases left between them. In germline, CDR1 is DFQATT, CDR2 SNEGSKA (reference sequence). The CDR3 extends over 17 amino acids. Here the CDR3 DNA reads TGCAGTGCTAGAGATCACAAGGGGCTAGGAAATAATTCACCCCTCCACTTT. Translated: CSARDHKGLGNNSPLHF.

Points on this clonotype: Being one base from a much bigger clone, this may be a read error. The chain has TRBV4-1 and TRBJ2-7, with no clear D. This CDR3 contains 15 residues. CDR1 MGHRA and CDR2 YSYEKL come from the germline V gene. V shed 0 bases and J shed 0 bases, with 9 bases lying between them. This chain's CDR3 is CASSQDHWSSYEQYF. CDR3 nucleotides: TGCGCCAGCAGCCAAGACCACTGGTCCTCCTACGAGCAGTACTTC.

On this clonotype: This likely comes from a read error, as the CDR3 has no conserved phenylalanine or tryptophan at its end. The limits of the CDR3 on the DNA are not certain, so only TCRdb's listed CDR3 is given. The chain employs TRBV12-3 or TRBV12-4 and TRBJ1-1; the table calls TRBD1, which could not be checked here. The CDR3 numbers 15 amino acids, ends counted. The CDR3 loop is CASSLGTGGSIEALS.

Notes on this clonotype: An end of the junction differs from the germline gene, which may be a read error. The chain employs TRBV20-1 and TRBJ1-2, with no clear D. The V gene's germline CDR1 is DFQATT and CDR2 SNEGSKA (reference sequence). CDR3 length equals 13 residues. Here the CDR3 reads CSARPPGDYGYTF. In DNA, the CDR3 is TGTAGCGCTAGGCCGCCTGGGGACTATGGCTACACCTTC.

The chain joins TRBV5-1 to TRBJ1-1; D remains ambiguous. The ends were cut back, 3 bases at V and 1 base at J, with 7 bases in the middle. Germline V gene data show CDR1 as SGHRS and CDR2 as YFSETQ. The CDR3 is 13 residues long. CDR3 coding DNA: TGCGCCAGCAGCTGCGGGAAGAACACTGAAGCTTTCTTT. Encoded protein: CASSCGKNTEAFF.

As for this clonotype: A much larger clone differs from this one at a single base, so this may be a read error. This chain joins TRBV6-2 or TRBV6-3 and TRBJ2-1, with 7 bases aligning to TRBD1. CDR1 MNHEY and CDR2 SVGEGT come from the germline V gene. Trimming removed 7 bases from V and 1 base from J; junction bases left unmatched: 10. The CDR3 covers 16 residues. The CDR3 coding sequence is TGTGCCAGCATCCACAGGGGCCGACTTTCCTACAATGAGCAGTTCTTC. Translating gives CASIHRGRLSYNEQFF.

This clonotype was detected a few times. This may stem from a read error, because a much larger clone lies one nucleotide away. The chain links TRBV20-1 to TRBJ2-5; TRBD2 aligns across 8 bases. This CDR3 spans 13 amino acids. Germline-derived CDR1 and CDR2 are DFQATT and SNEGSKA (reference sequence). V shed 8 bases, J shed 1 base, and the junction held 6 bases outside the gene matches. The CDR3 sequence: CSTKLAGQETQYF. CDR3 nucleotide sequence: TGCAGTACTAAGCTAGCGGGCCAAGAGACCCAGTACTTC.

The rearrangement links TRBV12-3 or TRBV12-4 to TRBJ2-1; TRBD1 aligns across 7 bases. The CDR3 runs to 14 residues. The junction had 11 bases not matched to a gene; V was cut back by 5 bases and J by 10 bases. The CDR3 loop is CASSPRDREHEQFF. For the CDR3, the DNA is TGTGCCAGCAGTCCTAGAGACAGGGAGCACGAGCAGTTCTTC.

Details on this clonotype: Relative to the germline gene, one junction end is altered; a read error may explain this. V usage is TRBV4-3 and J usage is TRBJ2-3; possible D gene TRBD1, 5 bases. Germline V gene data show CDR1 as LGHNA and CDR2 as YSLEER. The CDR3 loop spans 15 amino acids. The CDR3 DNA follows: TGCGCCTGCAGCCAAGAGACAGTGGGCGAAGATACGCAGTATTTT. This sequence encodes CACSQETVGEDTQYF.

On this clonotype: At one end, the junction sequence differs from germline, possibly due to a read error. The J gene is TRBJ1-1, the V gene TRBV11-2, with no clear D. The germline V gene has CDR1 SGHAT and CDR2 FQNNGV. CDR3 length: 15 residues. The CDR3, as DNA: TGTGCCAGCAGCTCAGGCCCAGGCATGAAGACTGAAGCTTTCTTT. Translating it yields CASSSGPGMKTEAFF.

This rearrangement joins TRBV5-1 to TRBJ2-1; tentative D call: TRBD2 (5 bases). Deletions cut 6 bases from V and 7 bases from J, with 8 bases between. The CDR3 consists of 11 residues. The germline gives CDR1 SGHRS, CDR2 YFSETQ. DNA of the CDR3: TGCGCCAGCATGAGGGAAAATGAGCAGTTCTTC. Translating gives CASMRENEQFF.

A word on this clonotype: The junction does not match germline at one end; this may be a read error. V gene TRBV6-2 or TRBV6-3 combines with J gene TRBJ2-3; D is uncertain. The CDR3 has 12 residues. CDR1 is MNHEY, CDR2 SVGEGT, per germline. The CDR3 coding sequence is TGTGCTAGCAGTTACATTGCAGATACGCAGTATTTT. Its protein product is CASSYIADTQYF.